This T cell receptor beta chain came from a study of blood T cell repertoires in COVID-19. Background on the study: The origin of the acute and convalescent COVID-19 samples was the United States, Italy and Spain. T cells, B-cell-depleted T cells, or PBMCs provided the cDNA or gDNA that served as material.

The CDR3 runs to 14 residues. The V gene's germline CDR1 is SQVTM and CDR2 ANQGSEA. The trim removed 6 bases at V and 3 bases at J, leaving 7 bases unmatched. Authors' processing steps: Cell counts per sample came from amplifying reference gene primers. Generated by immunoSEQ multiplex PCR, the TCRdb table keeps only in-frame clones and is missing some. The V and J calls and the clone size are those of that table, but D and trimming were determined from the DNA. Counted here are 210,000 or so clones, about 83% occurring once; the ten biggest clones make up approximately 8%. The source of this sequence is a woman in her forties or fifties with active or convalescent COVID-19. The rearrangement uses TRBV29-1 and TRBJ1-2; 10 bases align to TRBD1. The sequenced material came from peripheral blood. This CDR3 is CSVNRGQGDYGYTF. DNA for the CDR3: TGCAGCGTCAACCGCGGACAGGGGGACTATGGCTACACCTTC.